What follows are 15 T cell receptor beta chains derived from one specimen sequenced in a study of PD-1 blockade in classical Hodgkin lymphoma. Repertoires were generated with immunoSEQ multiplex PCR, while TCRdb's copy carries only in-frame clones and drops some. Found here are 90,000 to 100,000 clones, roughly nine tenths of them singletons; the top ten hold roughly a tenth. Each patient relapsed following autologous stem cell transplantation, and prior brentuximab vedotin exposure differed. The sample here was peripheral blood mononuclear cells (PBMCs), taken before the second cycle of nivolumab. The receptors originated from a human donor with classical Hodgkin lymphoma.

CDR3 region: CASSRDRVSGNTIYF. CDR3 DNA: TGCGCCAGCAGCCGGGACAGGGTCTCTGGAAACACCATATATTTT. V usage is TRBV5-1 and J usage is TRBJ1-3; TRBD1 aligns across 9 bases. This CDR3 is built from 15 residues. Trimming took 4 bases from V and 0 from J; bases not matched to a gene: 2. Looked up from germline, CDR1 is SGHRS and CDR2 is YFSETQ.

CDR3 residues: CASSQGHSDSPLHF. The CDR3 bases are TGCGCCAGCAGCCAGGGTCACAGCGATTCACCCCTCCACTTT. V is TRBV4-1 and J is TRBJ1-6; no clear D gene. This CDR3 region has 14 residues. Trimming stripped 3 bases from V and 8 bases from J, with 11 bases between. The germline V gene encodes CDR1 MGHRA and CDR2 YSYEKL.

V usage is TRBV28 and J usage is TRBJ1-2, with a tentative D call TRBD1 (5 bases). This CDR3 spans 15 amino acids. V lost 6 bases and J 6 bases, leaving 20 bases between the germline ends. Germline CDR1 reads MDHEN; CDR2 reads SYDVKM. The CDR3 loop is CASSPLGPSGHGYTF. The CDR3 region has the DNA TGTGCCAGCAGCCCTCTGGGACCCTCAGGACATGGCTACACCTTC.

V and J are TRBV23-1 and TRBJ2-5; possible D gene TRBD2, 6 bases. TRBV23-1 has ORF status, its function being uncertain. The V end lost 0 bases, the J end lost 4 bases, and 18 bases lay between the germline ends. The CDR3 is 17 amino acids. This CDR3 reads CASSQSTTGGPPETQYF. Here the CDR3 DNA reads TGCGCCAGCAGTCAATCCACTACCGGGGGTCCCCCAGAGACCCAGTACTTC.

This chain uses TRBV5-1 with TRBJ2-5, with D maybe TRBD1 (7 bases). Germline-derived CDR1 and CDR2 are SGHRS and YFSETQ. There are 15 residues in the CDR3. V was cut by 4 bases and J by 2 bases, with 15 bases left in between. The DNA for the CDR3 is TGCGCCAGCAGCGGCCAGGGGGGACAGCAAGAGACCCAGTACTTC. This codes for CASSGQGGQQETQYF.

The chain carries TRBV29-1 and TRBJ2-1; 8 bases are shared with TRBD2. CDR1 SQVTM and CDR2 ANQGSEA come from the germline V gene. V lost 1 base to trimming and J lost 4 bases; unmatched junction nucleotides: 12. The CDR3 is made up of 17 amino acids. CDR3 in DNA: TGCAGCGTTGAAGTGAACGCTCCGGGACTAGTATACAATGAGCAGTTCTTC. Residues: CSVEVNAPGLVYNEQFF.

The chain has TRBV28 and TRBJ1-2, with D tentatively TRBD1 (6 bases). There are 12 residues in the CDR3. CDR1 and CDR2 from the germline V gene are MDHEN and SYDVKM. V gave up 8 bases and J gave up 4 bases, with 11 bases separating them. This chain's CDR3 is CASLRTAYGYTF. CDR3 coding DNA: TGTGCCAGCCTCCGGACAGCCTATGGCTACACCTTC.

This chain joins TRBV25-1 and TRBJ1-4; 8 bases fit TRBD1. Germline loops: CDR1 MGHDK, CDR2 SYGVNS. After removal of 2 bases from V and 8 bases from J, the junction contained 7 bases not matched to a gene. There are 15 residues in the CDR3. The CDR3 protein is CASSEVQGAHEKLFF. DNA for the CDR3: TGTGCCAGCAGTGAAGTCCAGGGGGCGCACGAAAAACTGTTTTTT.

The rearrangement links TRBV7-9 to TRBJ1-1, with D hard to call. Trimming took 0 bases from V and 0 from J, leaving 5 bases between them. Germline values: CDR1 SEHNR, CDR2 FQNEAQ (reference sequence). CDR3 length: 14 residues. CDR3 nucleotides: TGTGCCAGCAGCTTAGCGGAGGTGAACACTGAAGCTTTCTTT. It codes for CASSLAEVNTEAFF.

The rearrangement joins TRBV4-1 to TRBJ2-7; D is perhaps TRBD1 (5 bases). The V gene's germline CDR1 is MGHRA and CDR2 YSYEKL. This CDR3 contains 14 residues. The V end lost 4 bases, the J end lost 1 base, and 11 bases lay between the germline ends. CDR3 DNA sequence: TGCGCCAGCAGCCCCGGCGGACAATCCTACGAGCAGTACTTC. It yields the protein CASSPGGQSYEQYF.

The chain links TRBV5-6 to TRBJ2-7; 8 bases fit TRBD1. V shed 5 bases, J shed 2 bases, and the junction held 9 bases outside the gene matches. The germline gives CDR1 SGHDT, CDR2 YYEEEE. This CDR3 is built from 15 residues. The CDR3 here is CASSDSTGAPYEQYF. Here the CDR3 DNA reads TGTGCCAGCAGTGACTCGACAGGGGCCCCCTACGAGCAGTACTTC.

This chain joins TRBV15 and TRBJ2-5, with 7 nucleotides matching TRBD2. Germline values: CDR1 LNHNV, CDR2 YYDKDF (reference sequence). The CDR3 covers 16 residues. J was trimmed by 5 bases and V by 0 bases; bases with no gene match: 9. Here the CDR3 DNA reads TGTGCCACCAGCAGAGAAGGCGGGAGTCCAGTGGAGACCCAGTACTTC. Translation gives CATSREGGSPVETQYF.

The chain recombines TRBV2 with TRBJ1-2; D remains ambiguous. This CDR3 has 15 residues. V was trimmed by 3 bases and J by 0 bases, leaving 11 bases between them. Germline assignment: CDR1 SNHLY and CDR2 FYNNEI. The CDR3 sequence is CASSEAGPTNYGYTF. CDR3 DNA: TGTGCCAGCAGTGAGGCGGGCCCCACTAACTATGGCTACACCTTC.

The genes are TRBV27 and TRBJ2-1; 11 nucleotides line up with TRBD2. The CDR3 has 17 residues. Looked up from germline, CDR1 is MNHEY and CDR2 is SMNVEV (reference sequence). V shed 0 bases and J 4 bases; nucleotides not matched to a gene: 5. CDR3 coding DNA: TGTGCCAGCAGTTTATCGATGGGACTAGCGGCATACAATGAGCAGTTCTTC. This codes for CASSLSMGLAAYNEQFF.

This rearrangement joins TRBV19 to TRBJ2-2; 8 nucleotides line up with TRBD2. Germline CDR1 and CDR2: LNHDA and SQIVND (reference sequence). With 3 bases clipped from V and 3 bases from J, the junction kept 27 bases outside the gene matches. CDR3 length: 23 amino acids. The CDR3 loop reads CASSMTRIPDEGSGMFYTGELFF. The CDR3 DNA reads TGTGCCAGTAGTATGACCAGGATTCCCGACGAGGGTAGCGGGATGTTCTACACCGGGGAGCTGTTTTTT.